The 17 T cell receptor beta chains reported below all come from one sample, sequenced in a study of blood T cell repertoires in COVID-19. Profiled with immunoSEQ multiplex PCR; TCRdb holds only in-frame clones, not every one. This table has some 120,000 clones, roughly 83% appearing once. The sequenced sample consisted of peripheral blood. Receptors originate from a man aged 25-40 years with acute or convalescent COVID-19.

V is TRBV7-2 and J is TRBJ2-5, with a tentative D call TRBD2 (6 bases). Trimming left V 1 base short and J 4 bases short, with 10 bases between. This CDR3 region has 14 residues. CDR1 SGHTA and CDR2 FQGNSA come from the germline V gene. The CDR3 loop is CASSLGLDGETQYF. CDR3 in DNA: TGTGCCAGCAGCTTAGGACTAGACGGAGAGACCCAGTACTTC.

The chain is built from TRBV5-1 and TRBJ1-4; D is unclear. Germline CDR1 is SGHRS and CDR2 is YFSETQ. V gave up 3 bases and J gave up 7 bases, with 13 bases separating them. The length of the CDR3 is 14 residues. CDR3 DNA sequence: TGCGCCAGCAGCTGGAGTGACGAGGGTGAAAAACTGTTTTTT. Translating gives CASSWSDEGEKLFF.

In this sample, this clone turned up a few times. The rearrangement links TRBV10-2 to TRBJ2-7; no firm D call. Germline CDR1 and CDR2: WSHSY and SAAADI. V lost 0 bases and J 0 bases, leaving 9 bases between the germline ends. The CDR3 is 15 residues long. The DNA for the CDR3 is TGCGCCAGCAGTGAGTCGGCAATCAGCTCCTACGAGCAGTACGTC. It yields the protein CASSESAISSYEQYV.

This clone appeared a single time. The V gene is TRBV27, the J gene TRBJ2-1; the D is unclear. The germline V and J ends were trimmed by 11 bases and 0 bases, with 17 bases remaining between them. This CDR3 has 15 amino acids. Germline CDR1 is MNHEY and CDR2 is SMNVEV (reference sequence). CDR3 nucleotide sequence: TGTGCCGGCAAATCCTCTCCCTCCTCCTACAATGAGCAGTTCTTC. Protein sequence: CAGKSSPSSYNEQFF.

The V and J genes are TRBV9 and TRBJ1-1; D is unclear. Looked up from germline, CDR1 is SGDLS and CDR2 is YYNGEE. Trimming stripped 4 bases from V and 0 bases from J, with 4 bases between. This CDR3 has 12 residues. The CDR3 is CASSPMNTEAFF. CDR3 bases: TGTGCCAGCAGCCCAATGAACACTGAAGCTTTCTTT.

V and J are TRBV6-1 and TRBJ1-5; D ambiguous. V was cut by 2 bases and J by 1 base, with 9 bases left in between. CDR3 length equals 15 residues. Per the germline V gene, CDR1 is MNHNS and CDR2 is SASEGT. This CDR3 reads CASSESTASNQPQHF. The DNA for the CDR3 is TGTGCCAGCAGTGAATCGACTGCGAGCAATCAGCCCCAGCATTTT.

The V gene is TRBV29-1, the J gene TRBJ1-2, with D maybe TRBD1 (6 bases). Trimming removed 2 bases at V and 0 bases at J, with 13 bases between. Germline V lookup: CDR1 SQVTM, CDR2 ANQGSEA. The CDR3 spans 15 residues. The CDR3 DNA reads as TGCAGCGTTGAACCTCTCTGGACAGCTAACTATGGCTACACCTTC. Translation: CSVEPLWTANYGYTF.

This rearrangement joins TRBV3-1 (or the pseudogene TRBV3-2) to TRBJ2-3, with 9 bases identical to TRBD2. After removal of 7 bases from V and 6 bases from J, the junction contained 8 bases not matched to a gene. Germline V lookup: CDR1 LGHDT, CDR2 YNNKEL (reference sequence). This CDR3 is built from 14 residues. The CDR3 sequence is CASMEGLAFDTQYF. The CDR3 nucleotides read TGTGCCAGCATGGAAGGACTAGCGTTTGATACGCAGTATTTT.

The chain carries TRBV4-1 and TRBJ1-5; D may be TRBD1 (5 bases). The germline gives CDR1 MGHRA, CDR2 YSYEKL. This CDR3 region has 15 residues. Trimming left V 1 base short and J 6 bases short, with 13 bases between. The CDR3 here is CASSQGGGERQPQHF. For the CDR3, the DNA is TGCGCCAGCAGCCAAGGGGGCGGGGAACGTCAGCCCCAGCATTTT.

The chain carries TRBV9 and TRBJ2-5, with 14 bases fitting TRBD2. Trimming cost V 4 bases and J 5 bases; bases outside gene matches: 4. CDR3 length equals 15 residues. Germline V gives CDR1 SGDLS, CDR2 YYNGEE. The CDR3 DNA follows: TGTGCCAGCAGCTCCCGGACTAGCGGGAGGGAGACCCAGTACTTC. Protein product: CASSSRTSGRETQYF.

The genes are TRBV9 and TRBJ2-5, with 13 bases identical to TRBD2. Germline V gene lookup returns CDR1 SGDLS and CDR2 YYNGEE. After removal of 3 bases from V and 2 bases from J, the junction contained 4 bases not matched to a gene. The CDR3 totals 16 residues. The CDR3 nucleotides read TGTGCCAGCAGCGGGACTAGCGGGGGCCCTCAAGAGACCCAGTACTTC. This translates into CASSGTSGGPQETQYF.

The J gene is TRBJ2-1, the V gene TRBV27; D unresolved. CDR1 and CDR2 from the germline V gene are MNHEY and SMNVEV (reference sequence). The V end was cut by 6 bases, the J end by 5 bases, with 11 bases between. This CDR3 has 13 amino acids. The CDR3 coding sequence is TGTGCCAGCAGCCTATCCGCGAACAATGAGCAGTTCTTC. It is translated as CASSLSANNEQFF.

This chain's CDR3 is CASTRGQTNNYGYTF. CDR3 bases: TGTGCCAGCACCAGGGGGCAGACAAATAACTATGGCTACACCTTC. The chain uses TRBV5-8 and TRBJ1-2; TRBD1 matches at 8 bases. From germline, CDR1 is SGHTS and CDR2 YDEGEE. The CDR3 sequence is 15 residues long. V dropped 6 bases and J dropped 1; count of bases not matched to a gene: 8.

V is TRBV5-8 and J is TRBJ2-7; 13 nucleotides line up with TRBD2. The CDR3 has 15 amino acids. Trimming cost V 0 bases and J 6 bases; bases outside gene matches: 3. The germline CDR1 and CDR2 sequences are SGHTS and YDEGEE. The DNA of the CDR3 is TGTGCCAGCAGCTTGGGTAGGACTAGCGGGGGCGAGCAGTACTTC. Its translation is CASSLGRTSGGEQYF.

This sequence joins TRBV19 and TRBJ1-2; possible D gene TRBD1, 5 bases. The CDR3 has 14 amino acids. With 3 bases removed from V and 6 bases from J, the gap between germline ends came to 14 bases. Germline V lookup: CDR1 LNHDA, CDR2 SQIVND (reference sequence). CDR3 DNA: TGTGCCAGTAGTATTTTGGCAGGGTCAGATGGCTACACCTTC. Protein product: CASSILAGSDGYTF. Full variable domain (rest looked up from reference TRBV19 and TRBJ1-2): DGGITQSPKYLFRKEGQNVTLSCEQNLNHDAMYWYRQDPGQGLRLIYYSQIVNDFQKGDIAEGYSVSREKKESFPLTVTSAQKNPTAFYLCASSILAGSDGYTFGSGTRLTVV.

The V and J genes are TRBV7-3 and TRBJ2-1, with 7 positions matching TRBD1. Germline V lookup: CDR1 SGHTA, CDR2 FQGTGA. The CDR3 has 15 amino acids. The ends lost 5 bases at V and 2 bases at J; junction bases unmatched: 6. The CDR3 DNA reads as TGTGCCAGCAGCCTAAGAGGGGGCCCCTACAATGAGCAGTTCTTC. Its protein product is CASSLRGGPYNEQFF.

This clone has a single count. V gene TRBV11-3 combines with J gene TRBJ1-6; 8 nucleotides match TRBD1. CDR3 length: 13 residues. The J segment lost 9 bases and the V segment lost 5 bases, leaving 3 bases of the junction unmatched. CDR1 and CDR2 (germline): SGHNT, YENEEA. The CDR3 DNA follows: TGTGCCAGCAGCCCAGGGGGCAGTTCACCCCTCCACTTT. Its protein is CASSPGGSSPLHF.